The rows below give T cell receptor beta chains drawn from one sample of a study of shared clonotypes between healthy human individuals. The repertoire was sequenced with immunoSEQ multiplex PCR; TCRdb's copy has only in-frame clones and lacks some. The sample lists approximately 2.5 million clones; 90% to 95% were seen once. The sequenced material came from naive CD4+ T cells sorted from blood. All receptors come from a man aged 18-30 years in good health. Each CDR3 is given with its conserved first and last residue. The D gene is left open where the match is weak. Rows give clone size only sometimes, using once, few, many, or a class for an expanded clone.

CDR3	DNA	D	V	J	length	size
CASSLRPGTDSNYGYTF	TGCGCCAGCAGCTTACGTCCTGGGACAGACAGCAACTATGGCTACACCTTC	TRBD1	TRBV5-1	TRBJ1-2	17	-
CSVTGALGTDTQYF	TGCAGCGTTACAGGGGCCCTCGGCACAGATACGCAGTATTTT	TRBD1	TRBV29-1	TRBJ2-3	14	once
CASSRRANTEAFF	TGTGCCAGTAGTCGCCGAGCGAACACTGAAGCTTTCTTT	-	TRBV19	TRBJ1-1	13	few
CARSGQETYEQYF	TGTGCCAGAAGCGGACAGGAGACTTACGAGCAGTACTTC	TRBD1	TRBV6-8	TRBJ2-7	13	-
CASSSGTGMQVFPWETQYF	TGCGCCAGCAGCTCCGGGACAGGGATGCAGGTTTTCCCGTGGGAGACCCAGTACTTC	TRBD1	TRBV5-1	TRBJ2-5	19	-
CASSPRRQSGELFF	TGTGCCAGCAGCCCCAGACGACAGTCCGGGGAGCTGTTTTTT	-	TRBV7-2	TRBJ2-2	14	once
CASSSIDSYEQYF	TGTGCCAGCAGCTCGATTGACAGCTACGAGCAGTACTTC	-	TRBV7-9	TRBJ2-7	13	-
CASSSGLAGGDTQYF	TGTGCCAGCAGCTCCGGACTAGCGGGGGGAGATACGCAGTATTTT	TRBD2	TRBV6-5	TRBJ2-3	15	-
CASSLLTGELFF	TGTGCCAGCAGCCTTCTCACCGGGGAGCTGTTTTTT	-	TRBV6-5	TRBJ2-2	12	-
CASSESGMGTGELFF	TGCGCCAGCAGTGAAAGCGGGATGGGGACCGGGGAGCTGTTTTTT	TRBD2	TRBV10-1	TRBJ2-2	15	-
CASSLSQAETQYF	TGTGCCAGCAGCTTATCACAGGCAGAGACCCAGTACTTC	-	TRBV7-8	TRBJ2-5	13	-
CASSRTINSPLHF	TGTGCCAGCAGTAGGACAATTAATTCACCCCTCCACTTT	-	TRBV6-5	TRBJ1-6	13	-
CASSFKLVGSGNTIYF	TGTGCCAGCAGTTTTAAACTTGTTGGGTCTGGAAACACCATATATTTT	-	TRBV6-5	TRBJ1-3	16	-
CASSPLNGIQETQYF	TGTGCCAGCTCACCACTGAACGGCATCCAAGAGACCCAGTACTTC	-	TRBV18	TRBJ2-5	15	-
CASSIQGGESGYTF	TGTGCCAGTAGTATCCAAGGGGGCGAGAGTGGCTACACCTTC	TRBD1	TRBV19	TRBJ1-2	14	-
CASSPGQGYTDTQYF	TGCGCCAGCAGCCCGGGACAGGGCTACACAGATACGCAGTATTTT	TRBD1	TRBV5-1	TRBJ2-3	15	-
CASSPRTSGRWDNEQFF	TGTGCCAGCAGCCCCCGAACGAGCGGGAGGTGGGACAATGAGCAGTTCTTC	TRBD2	TRBV11-2	TRBJ2-1	17	-
CASSLETGPAFF	TGTGCCAGCAGCCTAGAAACAGGTCCGGCTTTCTTT	-	TRBV6-5	TRBJ1-1	12	-
CASSWGTGTSVGELFF	TGTGCCAGCAGCTGGGGAACCGGGACTAGCGTCGGGGAGCTGTTTTTT	TRBD2	TRBV5-4	TRBJ2-2	16	-
CASSYVARNGELFF	TGTGCCAGCAGTTACGTCGCGAGAAACGGGGAGCTGTTTTTT	-	TRBV6-5	TRBJ2-2	14	-
CAYHRDRSSYEQYF	TGTGCTTACCATCGGGACAGGAGCTCCTACGAGCAGTACTTC	TRBD1	TRBV30	TRBJ2-7	14	-
CASSARRTYEQYF	TGTGCCAGCAGTGCCAGGCGGACCTACGAGCAGTACTTC	-	TRBV2	TRBJ2-7	13	-
CASSRLVQETQYF	TGCGCCAGCAGCCGACTTGTCCAAGAGACCCAGTACTTC	-	TRBV5-1	TRBJ2-5	13	-
CATNFGTHTGELFF	TGTGCCACTAATTTTGGGACTCACACCGGGGAGCTGTTTTTT	-	TRBV10-3	TRBJ2-2	14	-
CASRMGHLMNTEAFF	TGTGCCAGCAGGATGGGACACCTCATGAACACTGAAGCTTTCTTT	-	TRBV2	TRBJ1-1	15	once
CASSRKPGPRGHRNYEQYF	TGTGCCAGCAGTCGAAAGCCCGGCCCGCGGGGACATAGGAACTACGAGCAGTACTTC	-	TRBV11-2	TRBJ2-7	19	-
CASSLAGGYEQYF	TGTGCCAGCAGCTTAGCTGGGGGCTACGAGCAGTACTTC	-	TRBV7-9	TRBJ2-7	13	-
CASSSVNTIYF	TGTGCCAGTAGTTCTGTAAACACCATATATTTT	-	TRBV19	TRBJ1-3	11	-